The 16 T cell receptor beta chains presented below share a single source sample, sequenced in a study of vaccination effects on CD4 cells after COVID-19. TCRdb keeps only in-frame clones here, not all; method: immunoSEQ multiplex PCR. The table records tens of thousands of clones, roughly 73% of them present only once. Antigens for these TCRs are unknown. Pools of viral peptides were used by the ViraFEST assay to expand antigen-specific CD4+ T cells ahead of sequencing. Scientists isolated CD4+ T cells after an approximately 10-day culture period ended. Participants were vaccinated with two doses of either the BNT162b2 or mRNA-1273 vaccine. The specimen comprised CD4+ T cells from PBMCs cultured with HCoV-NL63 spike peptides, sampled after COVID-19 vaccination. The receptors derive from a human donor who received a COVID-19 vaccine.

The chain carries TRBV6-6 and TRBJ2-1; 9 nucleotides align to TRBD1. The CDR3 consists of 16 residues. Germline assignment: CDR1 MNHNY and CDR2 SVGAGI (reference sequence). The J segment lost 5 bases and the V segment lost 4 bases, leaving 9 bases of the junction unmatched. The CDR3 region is CASSSQGTGTNNEQFF. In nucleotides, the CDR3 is TGTGCCAGCAGTTCCCAGGGGACAGGGACGAACAATGAGCAGTTCTTC.

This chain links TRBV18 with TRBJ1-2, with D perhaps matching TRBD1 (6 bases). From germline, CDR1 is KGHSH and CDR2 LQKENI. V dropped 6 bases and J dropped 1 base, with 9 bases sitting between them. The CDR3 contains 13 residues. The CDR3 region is CASSQDSNYGYTF. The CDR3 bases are TGTGCCAGCTCCCAGGACAGTAACTATGGCTACACCTTC.

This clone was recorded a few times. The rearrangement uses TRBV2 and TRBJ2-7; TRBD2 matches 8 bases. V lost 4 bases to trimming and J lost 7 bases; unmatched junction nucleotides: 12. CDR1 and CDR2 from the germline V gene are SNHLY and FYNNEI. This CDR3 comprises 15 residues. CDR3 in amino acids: CASSVGTGGFGEQYF. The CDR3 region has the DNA TGTGCCAGCAGTGTTGGAACGGGAGGGTTCGGGGAGCAGTACTTC.

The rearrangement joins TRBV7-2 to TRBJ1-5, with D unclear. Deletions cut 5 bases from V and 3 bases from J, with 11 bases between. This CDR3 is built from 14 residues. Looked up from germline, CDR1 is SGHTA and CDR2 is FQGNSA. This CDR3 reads CASSPHPLNQPQHF. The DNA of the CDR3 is TGTGCCAGCAGCCCCCACCCTCTCAATCAGCCCCAGCATTTT.

The CDR3 DNA reads TGTGCCAGCAGCTCGAGCGGGGGGGTCGTGGCGCAGTTCTTC. It translates to CASSSSGGVVAQFF. The rearrangement uses TRBV2 and TRBJ2-1, with 10 bases that match TRBD2. Germline lookup yields CDR1 SNHLY and CDR2 FYNNEI. After removal of 6 bases from V and 12 bases from J, the junction contained 11 bases not matched to a gene. The CDR3 loop spans 14 amino acids.

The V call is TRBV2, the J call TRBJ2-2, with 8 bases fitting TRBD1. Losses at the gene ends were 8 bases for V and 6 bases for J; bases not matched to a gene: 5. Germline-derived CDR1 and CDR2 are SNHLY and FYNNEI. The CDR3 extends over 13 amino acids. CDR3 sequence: CASRTGTPGELFF. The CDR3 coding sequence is TGTGCCAGCCGGACAGGGACCCCCGGGGAGCTGTTTTTT.

The CDR3: CASSYWALNTGELFF. The CDR3 region has the DNA TGTGCCAGCAGCTACTGGGCACTGAACACCGGGGAGCTGTTTTTT. The chain couples TRBV5-6 to TRBJ2-2; D unclear. CDR1 SGHDT and CDR2 YYEEEE come from the germline V gene. Trimming removed 3 bases at V and 1 base at J, with 10 bases between. This CDR3 is built from 15 residues. Full variable domain (rest looked up from reference TRBV5-6 and TRBJ2-2): DAGVTQSPTHLIKTRGQQVTLRCSPKSGHDTVSWYQQALGQGPQFIFQYYEEEERQRGNFPDRFSGHQFPNYSSELNVNALLLGDSALYLCASSYWALNTGELFFGEGSRLTVL.

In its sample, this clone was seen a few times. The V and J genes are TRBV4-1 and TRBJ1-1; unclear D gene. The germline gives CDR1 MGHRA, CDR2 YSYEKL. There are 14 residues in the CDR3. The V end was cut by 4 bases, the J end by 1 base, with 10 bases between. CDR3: CASSRTTENTEAFF. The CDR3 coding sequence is TGCGCCAGCAGCCGGACGACGGAGAACACTGAAGCTTTCTTT.

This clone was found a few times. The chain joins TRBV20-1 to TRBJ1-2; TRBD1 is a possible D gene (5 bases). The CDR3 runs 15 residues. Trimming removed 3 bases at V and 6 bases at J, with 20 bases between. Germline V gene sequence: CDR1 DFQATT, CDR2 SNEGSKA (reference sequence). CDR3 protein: CSASNPQGVVDGYTF. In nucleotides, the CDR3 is TGCAGTGCTAGTAATCCCCAGGGAGTGGTGGATGGCTACACCTTC.

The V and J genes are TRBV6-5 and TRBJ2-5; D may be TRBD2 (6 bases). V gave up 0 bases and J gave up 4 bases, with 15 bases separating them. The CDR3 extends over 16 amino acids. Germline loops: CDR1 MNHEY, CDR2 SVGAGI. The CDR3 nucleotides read TGTGCCAGCAGTTACTCCACGGGACTTGGTGGAGAGACCCAGTACTTC. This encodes CASSYSTGLGGETQYF.

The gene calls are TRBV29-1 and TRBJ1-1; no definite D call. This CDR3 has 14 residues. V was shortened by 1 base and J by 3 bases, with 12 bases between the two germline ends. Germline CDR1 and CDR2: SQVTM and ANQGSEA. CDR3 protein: CSVEAGRKDTEAFF. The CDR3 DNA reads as TGCAGCGTTGAAGCGGGCCGGAAGGACACTGAAGCTTTCTTT.

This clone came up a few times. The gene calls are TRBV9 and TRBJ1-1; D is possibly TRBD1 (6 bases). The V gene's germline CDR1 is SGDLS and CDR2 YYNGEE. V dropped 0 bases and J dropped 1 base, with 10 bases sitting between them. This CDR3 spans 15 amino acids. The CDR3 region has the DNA TGTGCCAGCAGCGTAGGGGGGACAACGAACACTGAAGCTTTCTTT. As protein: CASSVGGTTNTEAFF.

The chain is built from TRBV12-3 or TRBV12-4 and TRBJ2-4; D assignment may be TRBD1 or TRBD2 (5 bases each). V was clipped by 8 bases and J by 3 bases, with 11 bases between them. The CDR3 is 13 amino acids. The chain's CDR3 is CASLLGGKNIQYF. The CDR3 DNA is TGTGCCAGCTTGCTTGGGGGCAAAAACATTCAGTACTTC.

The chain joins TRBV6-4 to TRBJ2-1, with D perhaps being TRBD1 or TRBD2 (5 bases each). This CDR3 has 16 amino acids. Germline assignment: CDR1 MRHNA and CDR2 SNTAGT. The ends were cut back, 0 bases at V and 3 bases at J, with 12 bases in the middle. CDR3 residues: CASSDSGGEGYNEQFF. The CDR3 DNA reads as TGTGCCAGCAGTGACTCTGGGGGAGAAGGCTACAATGAGCAGTTCTTC.

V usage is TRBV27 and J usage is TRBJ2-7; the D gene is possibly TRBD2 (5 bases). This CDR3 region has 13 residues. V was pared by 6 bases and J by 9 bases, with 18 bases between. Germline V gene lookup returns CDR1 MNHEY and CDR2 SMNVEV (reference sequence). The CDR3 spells CASRSTGELGQYF. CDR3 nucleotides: TGTGCCAGCAGGTCAACCGGGGAACTAGGGCAGTACTTC.

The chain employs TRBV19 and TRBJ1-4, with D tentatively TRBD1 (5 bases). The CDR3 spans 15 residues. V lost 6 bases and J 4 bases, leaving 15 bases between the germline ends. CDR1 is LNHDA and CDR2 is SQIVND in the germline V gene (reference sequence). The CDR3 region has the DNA TGTGCCAGTAGGAGACAGCGTGTTCATAATGAAAAACTGTTTTTT. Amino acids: CASRRQRVHNEKLFF.